The 14 T cell receptor beta chains in this list originate from one sample, sequenced in a study of shared clonotypes between healthy human individuals (dated by TCRdb to the early 2020s). The library came from the immunoSEQ multiplex PCR assay. TCRdb's version of the immuneACCESS table is confined to in-frame rearrangements and falls short of the full clone set. An unresolved V gene accounts for under half of the shortfall where checked; the remainder is of unknown origin. The sample data list about 2 million clones, and less than 95% of these were observed just once. The ten largest clones represent around 1% of the sample. CD8 naive samples were obtained by positive selection for CCR7 among CD45RO-negative cells, yielding a CD45RA+CCR7+ population from which TemRA cells were excluded. Sequenced input: naive CD8+ T cells sorted from blood. In light of the paper, this sample's cell subset or site label describes: CD45RA+CCR7+. The receptors were gathered from a man between 18 and 29 years old in good health.

The chain combines TRBV5-5 with TRBJ2-3; tentative D call: TRBD1 (5 bases). This CDR3 comprises 14 residues. With 1 base removed from V and 0 bases from J, the gap between germline ends came to 6 bases. Per the germline V gene, CDR1 is SGHKS and CDR2 is YYEKEE (reference sequence). The CDR3: CASSLWGSTDTQYF. Here the CDR3 DNA reads TGTGCCAGCAGCTTGTGGGGCAGCACAGATACGCAGTATTTT. The whole variable domain, filled in from reference TRBV5-5 and TRBJ2-3, reads DAGVTQSPTHLIKTRGQQVTLRCSPISGHKSVSWYQQVLGQGPQFIFQYYEKEERGRGNFPDRFSARQFPNYSSELNVNALLLGDSALYLCASSLWGSTDTQYFGPGTRLTVL.

The rearrangement joins TRBV11-2 to TRBJ1-1; D unresolved. CDR3 length equals 17 residues. V was shortened by 3 bases and J by 0 bases, with 17 bases between the two germline ends. Germline V gives CDR1 SGHAT, CDR2 FQNNGV. CDR3: CASSFPLEPSMNTEAFF. In nucleotides, the CDR3 is TGTGCCAGCAGCTTCCCTCTTGAGCCCTCCATGAACACTGAAGCTTTCTTT.

The CDR3: CASSQGTANTGELFF. DNA for the CDR3: TGTGCCAGCAGCCAAGGGACAGCGAACACCGGGGAGCTGTTTTTT. The J gene is TRBJ2-2, the V gene TRBV7-9; 7 positions agree with TRBD1. The V gene end was trimmed by 5 bases and the J gene end by 0 bases; junction bases not matched to a gene: 3. The CDR3 has 15 amino acids. CDR1 and CDR2 (germline): SEHNR, FQNEAQ (reference sequence).

J is TRBJ1-2 and V is TRBV5-6; D is ambiguous. From germline, CDR1 is SGHDT and CDR2 YYEEEE. The CDR3 is 14 residues long. The V gene lost 0 bases and the J gene lost 4 bases, with 10 bases spanning the gap. Written as DNA, the CDR3 is TGTGCCAGCAGCTTGGAGGAAGTAGCCTATGGCTACACCTTC. This translates into CASSLEEVAYGYTF.

This chain uses TRBV7-9 with TRBJ2-7, with TRBD2 matching over 8 bases. The germline CDR1 and CDR2 sequences are SEHNR and FQNEAQ (reference sequence). This CDR3 comprises 16 residues. The ends lost 1 base at V and 2 bases at J; junction bases unmatched: 7. The CDR3 loop reads CASSLGEVAGTYEQYF. In nucleotides, the CDR3 is TGTGCCAGCAGCTTAGGAGAGGTAGCGGGGACCTACGAGCAGTACTTC.

The genes are TRBV10-2 and TRBJ2-7; 13 bases fit TRBD2. Trimming removed 2 bases from V and 6 bases from J; junction bases left unmatched: 7. This CDR3 has 16 residues. CDR1 is WSHSY and CDR2 is SAAADI in the germline V gene. This CDR3 is CASSELGLAGQLEQYF. The CDR3 nucleotides read TGCGCCAGCAGTGAGCTGGGACTAGCGGGACAACTCGAGCAGTACTTC.

This clone was recorded only once. V gene TRBV28 combines with J gene TRBJ1-5, with a possible D match to TRBD1 (5 bases). The germline V gene encodes CDR1 MDHEN and CDR2 SYDVKM. Between the trimmed V and J ends, which lost 6 bases and 9 bases, there was a span of 24 bases. The CDR3 sequence is 16 residues long. This chain's CDR3 is CASSPPVGRGVWPQHF. The CDR3 nucleotides are TGTGCCAGCAGCCCCCCGGTGGGACGGGGCGTATGGCCCCAGCATTTT.

A note on this clone: At the DNA level, this CDR3 is encoded by other sequences in the same sample as well. The chain combines TRBV7-9 with TRBJ2-7; D perhaps matches TRBD1 (5 bases). V was cut by 5 bases and J by 2 bases, with 10 bases left in between. The germline V gene has CDR1 SEHNR and CDR2 FQNEAQ (reference sequence). The CDR3 spans 13 residues. The CDR3 DNA is TGTGCCAGCAGCCCCGACAGTACCTACGAGCAGTACTTC. Its protein product is CASSPDSTYEQYF.

V and J are TRBV27 and TRBJ2-7, with no clear D. The V end lost 0 bases, the J end lost 2 bases, and 8 bases lay between the germline ends. Germline CDR1 reads MNHEY; CDR2 reads SMNVEV (reference sequence). The CDR3 consists of 14 residues. The CDR3 loop reads CASSLSTAPYEQYF. CDR3 sequence (DNA): TGTGCCAGCAGTTTATCAACGGCCCCCTACGAGCAGTACTTC.

The chain uses TRBV5-6 and TRBJ2-1, with D unclear. The CDR3 totals 14 residues. Trimming left V 2 bases short and J 0 bases short, with 6 bases between. Germline V gene lookup returns CDR1 SGHDT and CDR2 YYEEEE. The CDR3: CASSFSHSYNEQFF. CDR3 sequence (DNA): TGTGCCAGCAGCTTCTCGCACTCCTACAATGAGCAGTTCTTC. The full variable domain, completed using reference TRBV5-6 and TRBJ2-1, is DAGVTQSPTHLIKTRGQQVTLRCSPKSGHDTVSWYQQALGQGPQFIFQYYEEEERQRGNFPDRFSGHQFPNYSSELNVNALLLGDSALYLCASSFSHSYNEQFFGPGTRLTVL.

This clone was observed a single time. The chain combines TRBV7-6 with TRBJ2-1; a possible D gene is TRBD1 (9 bases). CDR1 and CDR2 (germline): SGHVS, FNYEAQ. CDR3 length: 18 residues. Trimming stripped 0 bases from V and 1 base from J, with 16 bases between. The CDR3 here is CASSLASGTGFSYNEQFF. CDR3 coding DNA: TGTGCCAGCAGCTTAGCTAGCGGGACAGGGTTTTCCTACAATGAGCAGTTCTTC. Using reference TRBV7-6 and TRBJ2-1 for the parts outside the CDR3, the full variable domain is GAGVSQSPRYKVTKRGQDVALRCDPISGHVSLYWYRQALGQGPEFLTYFNYEAQQDKSGLPNDRFSAERPEGSISTLTIQRTEQRDSAMYRCASSLASGTGFSYNEQFFGPGTRLTVL.

The chain uses TRBV5-5 and TRBJ2-2; 7 bases are shared with TRBD2. The CDR3 covers 18 residues. Germline V gene sequence: CDR1 SGHKS, CDR2 YYEKEE (reference sequence). V lost 0 bases to trimming and J lost 2 bases; unmatched junction nucleotides: 10. CDR3 region: CASSLGASGDFNTGELFF. CDR3 sequence (DNA): TGTGCCAGCAGCTTGGGGGCTAGCGGAGACTTTAACACCGGGGAGCTGTTTTTT.

The chain has TRBV4-3 and TRBJ2-1; D may match TRBD1 or TRBD2 (5 bases each). Between the trimmed V and J ends, which lost 2 bases and 10 bases, there was a span of 15 bases. The CDR3 contains 14 residues. Per germline, CDR1 LGHNA and CDR2 YSLEER. Here the CDR3 reads CASSQLEGLKEQFF. The DNA for the CDR3 is TGCGCCAGCAGCCAACTCGAGGGGTTGAAAGAGCAGTTCTTC.

The CDR3 region is CASSVVPAGVTDTQYF. CDR3 sequence (DNA): TGTGCCAGCAGCGTAGTGCCAGCGGGGGTAACAGATACGCAGTATTTT. The genes are TRBV9 and TRBJ2-3; TRBD2 agrees at 8 bases. The CDR3 sequence is 16 residues long. Germline V CDR1 and CDR2: SGDLS, YYNGEE. The V gene end was trimmed by 0 bases and the J gene end by 3 bases; junction bases not matched to a gene: 6.